This T cell receptor (beta chain) was obtained from a study of cytomegalovirus exposure and HLA in healthy donors. Primers included in the PCR were 60 Vbeta and 13 Jbeta primers. Sequencing was performed with immunoSEQ multiplex PCR; in TCRdb, only in-frame clones are kept and a portion is missing. The data contain some 45,000 clones, about 78% of them seen just once; the ten biggest clones take up 3.4%. Study-level points and caveats: A prior analysis recorded that most TCR beta V segments were productive about 90% or about 30% of the time. Listed as cytomegalovirus-associated were 170 or so TCR beta chains. Most CMV-associated TCR beta chains were later found to appear HLA-restricted. In a later analysis, a genetic analysis reported fewer productive-TCR N-insertions in an Asian-associated ancestry cluster than the cohort average.

Remarks on this clone: No antigen is known for it.

CDR3 length equals 18 residues. Germline V gene data show CDR1 as KGHSH and CDR2 as LQKENI. The J segment lost 6 bases and the V segment lost 1 base, leaving 13 bases of the junction unmatched. Sequenced input: PBMCs. The gene calls are TRBV18 and TRBJ1-2, with 11 bases matching TRBD1. The sequence came from a woman in her twenties or thirties in good health and CMV-seronegative. The CDR3 nucleotides are TGTGCCAGCTCACCACTTAGTCCCGGGACAGGGGGAGGAGATGGCTACACCTTC. Its translation is CASSPLSPGTGGGDGYTF.